This entry lists 11 T cell receptor beta chains sequenced from one sample in a study of cytomegalovirus exposure and HLA in healthy donors. The PCR ran on 60 Vbeta and 13 Jbeta primers. Sequencing used immunoSEQ multiplex PCR; TCRdb keeps in-frame clones, though not all of them. The sample lists fewer than 120,000 clones, 70% to 90% occurring once. Sequencing input: PBMCs. The receptors come from a man aged 40-50 years in good health and CMV-seronegative.

The chain is built from TRBV7-9 and TRBJ2-2; 12 bases agree with TRBD2. There are 14 residues in the CDR3. The ends lost 6 bases at V and 6 bases at J; junction bases unmatched: 2. Germline V gene lookup returns CDR1 SEHNR and CDR2 FQNEAQ (reference sequence). For the CDR3, the DNA is TGTGCCAGCAGACTAGCGGGGGGACCCGGGGAGCTGTTTTTT. Its protein is CASRLAGGPGELFF.

V usage is TRBV5-1 and J usage is TRBJ2-5; TRBD1 matches at 7 bases. With 5 bases clipped from V and 2 bases from J, the junction kept 6 bases outside the gene matches. The V gene's germline CDR1 is SGHRS and CDR2 YFSETQ. There are 14 residues in the CDR3. CDR3 DNA: TGCGCCAGCAGACGACAGGGCGCTCAAGAGACCCAGTACTTC. It encodes CASRRQGAQETQYF. Filled out from reference TRBV5-1 and TRBJ2-5, the complete variable domain reads KAGVTQTPRYLIKTRGQQVTLSCSPISGHRSVSWYQQTPGQGLQFLFEYFSETQRNKGNFPGRFSGRQFSNSRSEMNVSTLELGDSALYLCASRRQGAQETQYFGPGTRLLVL.

The CDR3 is CAISDFDRHNQPQHF. CDR3 in DNA: TGTGCCATCAGTGATTTCGACCGACACAATCAGCCCCAGCATTTT. This chain joins TRBV10-3 and TRBJ1-5, with D uncertain. From germline, CDR1 is ENHRY and CDR2 SYGVKD. The CDR3 runs 15 residues. Trimming took off 3 bases at V and 3 bases at J, with 12 bases between the two ends.

The rearrangement links TRBV15 to TRBJ1-4; the match to TRBD1 covers 11 bases. V shed 3 bases, J shed 7 bases, and the junction held 1 base outside the gene matches. The CDR3 has 14 amino acids. From germline, CDR1 is LNHNV and CDR2 YYDKDF (reference sequence). The CDR3 reads CATSRDRGREKLFF. CDR3 sequence (DNA): TGTGCCACCAGCAGGGACAGGGGGCGTGAAAAACTGTTTTTT.

The chain is built from TRBV4-3 and TRBJ2-5; a possible D gene is TRBD2 (5 bases). Looked up from germline, CDR1 is LGHNA and CDR2 is YSLEER. The CDR3 sequence is 13 residues long. Between the trimmed V and J ends, which lost 0 bases and 7 bases, there was a span of 9 bases. The CDR3 region has the DNA TGCGCCAGCAGCCAAGATCGCGAGGGGACCCAGTACTTC. This gives the protein CASSQDREGTQYF.

This clone showed up just once. The rearrangement links TRBV2 to TRBJ2-1; a possible D gene is TRBD2 (6 bases). The CDR3 is made up of 15 amino acids. With 6 bases removed from V and 1 base from J, the gap between germline ends came to 13 bases. Germline assignment: CDR1 SNHLY and CDR2 FYNNEI. CDR3 sequence: CASSQESGSYNEQFF. The CDR3 DNA sequence: TGTGCCAGCAGCCAGGAGAGCGGGTCCTACAATGAGCAGTTCTTC.

The chain combines TRBV5-4 with TRBJ2-3, with D unresolved. The ends were cut back, 1 base at V and 1 base at J, with 7 bases in the middle. The CDR3 has 14 residues. From germline, CDR1 is SGHNT and CDR2 YYREEE (reference sequence). The CDR3 sequence: CASSLLRGTDTQYF. As DNA, the CDR3 is TGTGCCAGCAGCTTGCTCCGGGGCACAGATACGCAGTATTTT.

This clone showed up just a few times. The rearrangement uses TRBV18 and TRBJ1-4; 7 bases fit TRBD1. Trimming at V came to 6 bases and at J to 3 bases, leaving 7 bases not matched to a gene. The CDR3 contains 15 residues. CDR1 is KGHSH and CDR2 is LQKENI in the germline V gene. CDR3 protein: CASSSRGPANEKLFF. The CDR3 DNA reads TGTGCCAGCTCCTCGAGGGGGCCTGCTAATGAAAAACTGTTTTTT.

The rearrangement joins TRBV5-4 to TRBJ2-7; 7 bases align to TRBD1. V lost 4 bases, J lost 5 bases, and 12 bases stayed unmatched. The germline CDR1 and CDR2 sequences are SGHNT and YYREEE (reference sequence). The CDR3 has 15 amino acids. The CDR3 spells CASSHQRQGQDEQYF. The CDR3 DNA sequence: TGTGCCAGCAGCCACCAGCGACAGGGTCAGGACGAGCAGTACTTC.

The chain has TRBV9 and TRBJ1-2, with TRBD1 matching over 7 bases. The length of the CDR3 is 12 residues. The germline V gene encodes CDR1 SGDLS and CDR2 YYNGEE. V shed 3 bases and J 8 bases; nucleotides not matched to a gene: 4. CDR3 in DNA: TGTGCCAGCAGCGCGACAGGGAGAGGCTACACCTTC. Protein: CASSATGRGYTF.

V usage is TRBV4-1 and J usage is TRBJ2-3; D unresolved. V gave up 1 base and J gave up 4 bases, with 9 bases separating them. CDR1 is MGHRA and CDR2 is YSYEKL in the germline V gene. The CDR3 runs 14 residues. CDR3 coding DNA: TGCGCCAGCAGCCAAGTGAATGGAGCAGATACGCAGTATTTT. Residues: CASSQVNGADTQYF.